The 6 T cell receptor beta chains presented below share a single source sample, sequenced in a study of post-analysis software for immune sequencing data (dated by TCRdb to 2014 to 2015). The library was built by means of PCR. TCRdb lists the instrument as Illumina HiSeq 2500. Unique molecular identifiers were incorporated into TCR beta cDNA libraries to reduce PCR and sequencing biases. The public reads were reanalyzed by TCRdb: fastp trimming at Q25, MiXCR alignment, in-frame beta chains only. For every CDR3 protein sequence, its rows merge into one entry that carries the most common genes and DNA. This sample has fewer than 850,000 distinct CDR3 sequences in its table, and more than 45% of those were observed once. In total, the top ten clones hold roughly 5.2% of the sample. Broader findings and caveats from the paper: Roughly 5 TRBV segments, including TRBV5-6, TRBV5-1 and TRBV20-1, were significantly more frequent in patients than controls.

These receptors lack a known antigen. Sequencing was performed on blood. Receptor source: a girl aged 10 to 17 with multiple sclerosis.

V usage is TRBV30 and J usage is TRBJ2-5; 7 nucleotides align to TRBD1. This CDR3 spans 12 amino acids. J gave up 11 bases and V 4 bases, and 10 bases lay outside the gene matches. The V gene's germline CDR1 is GTSNPN and CDR2 SVGIG (reference sequence). DNA of the CDR3: TGTGCCTGGAAACAGGGGTCCTACAAGCAGTACTTC. Translated: CAWKQGSYKQYF. Variable domain in full (rest from reference TRBV30 and TRBJ2-5): SQTIHQWPATLVQPVGSPLSLECTVEGTSNPNLYWYRQAAGRGLQLLFYSVGIGQISSEVPQNLSASRPQDRQFILSSKKLLLSDSGFYLCAWKQGSYKQYFGPGTRLLVL.

The table lists this clonotype with a few counts. The chain joins TRBV10-3 to TRBJ2-1; 10 bases match TRBD2. The CDR3 totals 15 residues. Germline V gene data show CDR1 as ENHRY and CDR2 as SYGVKD. Unmatched junction bases numbered 5, after V lost 4 bases and J lost 5 bases. This CDR3 is CAISGSSGSNNEQFF. The CDR3 DNA reads TGTGCCATCAGTGGGTCTAGCGGGAGTAACAATGAGCAGTTCTTC.

The chain has TRBV27 and TRBJ2-1, with TRBD1 matching 11 bases. The J segment lost 2 bases and the V segment lost 8 bases, leaving 17 bases of the junction unmatched. CDR3 length equals 19 residues. The germline V gene has CDR1 MNHEY and CDR2 SMNVEV (reference sequence). This CDR3 is CASGSEDRGLGLAYNEQFF. CDR3 bases: TGTGCCAGCGGTTCCGAGGACAGGGGGCTCGGTTTAGCCTACAATGAGCAGTTCTTC.

This clonotype was seen more than once but under ten times. The gene calls are TRBV6-2 or TRBV6-3 and TRBJ2-7; the match to TRBD1 covers 7 bases. This CDR3 contains 12 residues. The V and J ends lost 8 bases and 1 base, in that order; junction bases with no gene match: 2. Germline CDR1 reads MNHEY; CDR2 reads SVGEGT. CDR3 DNA: TGTGCCAGCGAGACAGGGTCCTACGAGCAGTACTTC. Protein product: CASETGSYEQYF.

The table lists this clonotype with a few counts. This sequence joins TRBV14 and TRBJ2-1, with D possibly being TRBD2 (5 bases). Trimming took off 4 bases at V and 9 bases at J, with 13 bases between the two ends. The CDR3 sequence is 13 residues long. Germline CDR1 and CDR2: SGHDN and FVKESK. The CDR3 spells CASSLVRAAEQFF. The CDR3 DNA sequence: TGTGCCAGCAGCCTAGTGCGAGCGGCTGAGCAGTTCTTC. The full variable domain, in which reference TRBV14 and TRBJ2-1 provide the parts outside the CDR3, is EAGVTQFPSHSVIEKGQTVTLRCDPISGHDNLYWYRRVMGKEIKFLLHFVKESKQDESGMPNNRFLAERTGGTYSTLKVQPAELEDSGVYFCASSLVRAAEQFFGPGTRLTVL.

This clonotype was observed a few times. The V and J genes are TRBV20-1 and TRBJ1-2; 8 bases align to TRBD1. CDR1 and CDR2 (germline): DFQATT, SNEGSKA (reference sequence). The junction had 6 bases not matched to a gene; V was cut back by 2 bases and J by 1 base. The CDR3 is 15 amino acids. DNA of the CDR3: TGCAGTGCTAGAAGATGGACAGGGTTTAACTATGGCTACACCTTC. Encoded protein: CSARRWTGFNYGYTF.